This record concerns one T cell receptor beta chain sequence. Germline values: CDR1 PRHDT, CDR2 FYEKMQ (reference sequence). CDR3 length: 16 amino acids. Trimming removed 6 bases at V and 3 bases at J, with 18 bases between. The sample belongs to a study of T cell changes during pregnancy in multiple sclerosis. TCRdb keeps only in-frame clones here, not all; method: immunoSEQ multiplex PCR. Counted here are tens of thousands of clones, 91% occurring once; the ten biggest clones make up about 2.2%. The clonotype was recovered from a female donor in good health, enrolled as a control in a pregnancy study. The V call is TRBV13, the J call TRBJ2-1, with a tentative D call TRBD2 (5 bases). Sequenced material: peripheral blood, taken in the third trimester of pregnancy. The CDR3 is CASSHPEALLYNEQFF. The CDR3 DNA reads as TGTGCCAGCAGTCACCCGGAGGCCCTACTCTACAATGAGCAGTTCTTC.